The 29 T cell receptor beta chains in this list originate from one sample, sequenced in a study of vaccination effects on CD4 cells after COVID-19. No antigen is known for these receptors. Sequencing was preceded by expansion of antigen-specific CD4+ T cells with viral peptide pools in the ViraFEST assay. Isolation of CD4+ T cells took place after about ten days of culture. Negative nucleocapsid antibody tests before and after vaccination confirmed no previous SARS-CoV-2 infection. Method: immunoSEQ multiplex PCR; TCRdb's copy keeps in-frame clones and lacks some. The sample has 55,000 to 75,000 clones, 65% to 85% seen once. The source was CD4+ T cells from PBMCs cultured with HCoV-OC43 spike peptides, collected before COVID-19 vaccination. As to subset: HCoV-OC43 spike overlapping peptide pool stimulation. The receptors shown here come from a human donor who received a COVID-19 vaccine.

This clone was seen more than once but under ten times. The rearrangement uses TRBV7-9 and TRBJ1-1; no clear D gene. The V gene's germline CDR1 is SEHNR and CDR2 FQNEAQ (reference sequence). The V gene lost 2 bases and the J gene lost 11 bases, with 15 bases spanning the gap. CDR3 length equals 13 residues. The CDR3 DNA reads TGTGCCAGCAGCTTAACGGGCGGGATGGACGCTTTCTTT. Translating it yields CASSLTGGMDAFF.

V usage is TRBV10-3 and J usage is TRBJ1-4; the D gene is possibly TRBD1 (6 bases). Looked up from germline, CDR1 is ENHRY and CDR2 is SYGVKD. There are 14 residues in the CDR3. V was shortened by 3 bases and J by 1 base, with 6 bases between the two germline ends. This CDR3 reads CAISEQGTNEKLFF. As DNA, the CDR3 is TGTGCCATCAGTGAACAGGGAACTAATGAAAAACTGTTTTTT.

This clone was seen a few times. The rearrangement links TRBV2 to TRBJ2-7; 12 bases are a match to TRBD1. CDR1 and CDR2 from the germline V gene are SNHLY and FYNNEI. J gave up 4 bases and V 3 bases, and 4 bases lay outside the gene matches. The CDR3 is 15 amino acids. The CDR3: CASSEGQGAPYEQYV. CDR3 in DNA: TGTGCCAGCAGTGAGGGACAGGGGGCGCCTTACGAGCAGTACGTC.

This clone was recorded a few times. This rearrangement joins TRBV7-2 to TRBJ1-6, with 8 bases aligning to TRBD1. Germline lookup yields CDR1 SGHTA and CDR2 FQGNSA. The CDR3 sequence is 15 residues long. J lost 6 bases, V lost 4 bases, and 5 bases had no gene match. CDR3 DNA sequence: TGTGCCAGCAGCTCCGGACAGGGAGGTAATTCACCCCTCCACTTT. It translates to CASSSGQGGNSPLHF.

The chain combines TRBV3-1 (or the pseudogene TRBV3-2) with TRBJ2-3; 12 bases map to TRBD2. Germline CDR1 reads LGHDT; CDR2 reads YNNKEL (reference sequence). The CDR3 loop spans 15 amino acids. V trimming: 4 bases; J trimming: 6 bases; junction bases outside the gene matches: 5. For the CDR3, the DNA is TGTGCCAGCAGCCTGGGACTAGCGGGCTCGGATACGCAGTATTTT. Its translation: CASSLGLAGSDTQYF.

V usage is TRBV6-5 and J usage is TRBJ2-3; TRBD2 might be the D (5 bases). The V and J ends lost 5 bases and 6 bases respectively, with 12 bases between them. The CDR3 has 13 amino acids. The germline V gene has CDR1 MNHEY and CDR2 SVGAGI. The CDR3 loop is CASSTPPGDTQYF. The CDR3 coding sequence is TGTGCCAGCAGTACGCCCCCGGGGGATACGCAGTATTTT.

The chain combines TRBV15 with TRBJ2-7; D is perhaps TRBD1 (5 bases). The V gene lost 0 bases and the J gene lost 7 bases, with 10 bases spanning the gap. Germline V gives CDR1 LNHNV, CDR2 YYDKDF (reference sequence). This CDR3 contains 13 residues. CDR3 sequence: CATSRDGAREQYV. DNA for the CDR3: TGTGCCACCAGCAGAGATGGGGCACGGGAGCAGTACGTC.

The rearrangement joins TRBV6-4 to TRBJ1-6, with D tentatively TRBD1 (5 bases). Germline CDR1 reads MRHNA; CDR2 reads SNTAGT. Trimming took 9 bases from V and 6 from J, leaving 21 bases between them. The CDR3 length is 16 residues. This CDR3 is CARMRAAGRTNSPLHF. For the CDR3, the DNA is TGTGCCAGAATGCGTGCGGCAGGGAGGACTAATTCACCCCTCCACTTT.

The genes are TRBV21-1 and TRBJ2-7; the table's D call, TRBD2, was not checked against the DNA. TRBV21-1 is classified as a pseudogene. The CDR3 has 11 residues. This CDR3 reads CASSTSLEQYV. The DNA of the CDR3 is TGTGCCAGCAGCACCTCTCTCGAGCAGTACGTC.

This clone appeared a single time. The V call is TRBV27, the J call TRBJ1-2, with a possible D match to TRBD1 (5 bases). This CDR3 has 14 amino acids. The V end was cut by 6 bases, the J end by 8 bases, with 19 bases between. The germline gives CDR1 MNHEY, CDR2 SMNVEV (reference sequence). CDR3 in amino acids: CASRSQGKGGGYTF. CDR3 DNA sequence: TGTGCCAGCAGATCTCAGGGAAAGGGTGGGGGCTACACCTTC.

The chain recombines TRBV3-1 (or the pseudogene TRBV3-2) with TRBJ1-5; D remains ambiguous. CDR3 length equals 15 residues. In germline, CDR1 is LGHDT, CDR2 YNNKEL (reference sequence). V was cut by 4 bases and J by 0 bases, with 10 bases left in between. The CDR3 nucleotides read TGTGCCAGCAGCCGATCAGGTTATAGCAATCAGCCCCAGCATTTT. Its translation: CASSRSGYSNQPQHF.

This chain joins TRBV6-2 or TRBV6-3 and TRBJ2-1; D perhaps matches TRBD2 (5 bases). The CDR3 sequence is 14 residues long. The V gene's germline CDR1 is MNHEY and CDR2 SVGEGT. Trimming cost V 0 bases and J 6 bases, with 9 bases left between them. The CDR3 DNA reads TGTGCCAGCAGTTACTCACGGGGAAGCAATGAGCAGTTCTTC. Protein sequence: CASSYSRGSNEQFF.

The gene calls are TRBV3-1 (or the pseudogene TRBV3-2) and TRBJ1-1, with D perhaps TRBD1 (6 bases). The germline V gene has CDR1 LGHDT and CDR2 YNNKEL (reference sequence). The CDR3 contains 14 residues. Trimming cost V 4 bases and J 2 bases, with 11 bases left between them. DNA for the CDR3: TGTGCCAGCAGCCCGGGACAATATAACACTGAAGCTTTCTTT. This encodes CASSPGQYNTEAFF.

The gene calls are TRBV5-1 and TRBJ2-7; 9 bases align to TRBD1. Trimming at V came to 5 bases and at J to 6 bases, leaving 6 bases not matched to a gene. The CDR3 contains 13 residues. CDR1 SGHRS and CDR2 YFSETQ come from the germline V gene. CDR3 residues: CASSTTGGSEQYV. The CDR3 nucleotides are TGCGCCAGCAGTACCACAGGGGGCTCCGAGCAGTACGTC.

The CDR3 here is CASSPPPAISYNEQFF. The CDR3, as DNA: TGTGCCAGTAGTCCACCTCCAGCGATTTCCTACAATGAGCAGTTCTTC. The chain is built from TRBV19 and TRBJ2-1, with D uncertain. The germline CDR1 and CDR2 sequences are LNHDA and SQIVND (reference sequence). Trimming left V 5 bases short and J 1 base short, with 15 bases between. The CDR3 has 16 amino acids.

The CDR3 reads CASSDPGLKPQFF. The CDR3 DNA reads as TGTGCCAGCAGTGATCCCGGACTTAAGCCGCAGTTCTTC. The V call is TRBV25-1, the J call TRBJ2-1; perhaps TRBD2 as D (5 bases). The CDR3 consists of 13 residues. CDR1 and CDR2 from the germline V gene are MGHDK and SYGVNS. V was shortened by 3 bases and J by 12 bases, with 15 bases between the two germline ends.

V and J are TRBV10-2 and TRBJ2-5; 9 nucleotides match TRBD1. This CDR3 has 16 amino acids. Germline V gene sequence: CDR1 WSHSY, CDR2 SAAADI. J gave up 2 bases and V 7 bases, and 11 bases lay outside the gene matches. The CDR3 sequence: CASTNPGTGFQETQYF. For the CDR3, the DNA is TGCGCCAGCACCAACCCCGGGACAGGGTTTCAAGAGACCCAGTACTTC.

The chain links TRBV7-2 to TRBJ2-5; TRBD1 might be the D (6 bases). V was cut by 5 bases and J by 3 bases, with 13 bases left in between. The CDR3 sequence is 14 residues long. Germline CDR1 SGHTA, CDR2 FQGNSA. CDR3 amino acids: CASSARDTKETQYF. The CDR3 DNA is TGTGCCAGCAGCGCCCGGGACACCAAAGAGACCCAGTACTTC.

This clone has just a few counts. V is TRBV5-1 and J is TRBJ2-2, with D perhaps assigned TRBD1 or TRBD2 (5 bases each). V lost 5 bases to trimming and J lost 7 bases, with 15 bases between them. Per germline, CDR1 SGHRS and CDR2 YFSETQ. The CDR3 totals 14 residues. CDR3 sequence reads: CASRETGPYGELFF. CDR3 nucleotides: TGCGCCAGCAGAGAAACGGGACCGTACGGGGAGCTGTTTTTT. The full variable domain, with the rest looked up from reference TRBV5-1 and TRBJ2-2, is KAGVTQTPRYLIKTRGQQVTLSCSPISGHRSVSWYQQTPGQGLQFLFEYFSETQRNKGNFPGRFSGRQFSNSRSEMNVSTLELGDSALYLCASRETGPYGELFFGEGSRLTVL.

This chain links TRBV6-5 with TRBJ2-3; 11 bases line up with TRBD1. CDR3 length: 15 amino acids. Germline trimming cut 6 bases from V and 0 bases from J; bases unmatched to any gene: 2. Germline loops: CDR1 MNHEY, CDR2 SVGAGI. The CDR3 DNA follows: TGTGCCAGCAGCAGGGACAGGGGGAGCACAGATACGCAGTATTTT. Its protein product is CASSRDRGSTDTQYF.

The CDR3: CASSHLAGQDTQYF. CDR3 coding DNA: TGTGCCAGCAGCCACTTAGCGGGCCAAGATACGCAGTATTTT. This chain connects TRBV3-1 (or the pseudogene TRBV3-2) to TRBJ2-3; TRBD2 agrees at 7 bases. The germline V gene has CDR1 LGHDT and CDR2 YNNKEL (reference sequence). The ends lost 3 bases at V and 5 bases at J; junction bases unmatched: 5. This CDR3 region has 14 residues.

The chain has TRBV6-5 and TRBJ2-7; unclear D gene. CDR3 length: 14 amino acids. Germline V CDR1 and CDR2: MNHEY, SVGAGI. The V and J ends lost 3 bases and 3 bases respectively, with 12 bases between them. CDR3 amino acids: CASSYGGDNYEQYV. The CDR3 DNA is TGTGCCAGCAGTTATGGTGGAGATAACTACGAGCAGTACGTC.

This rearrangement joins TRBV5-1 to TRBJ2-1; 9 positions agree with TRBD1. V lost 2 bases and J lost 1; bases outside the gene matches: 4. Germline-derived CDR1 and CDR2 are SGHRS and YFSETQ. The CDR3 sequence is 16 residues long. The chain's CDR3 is CASSFLTGGSYNEQFF. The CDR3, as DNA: TGCGCCAGCAGCTTCCTGACAGGGGGTTCCTACAATGAGCAGTTCTTC.

The CDR3 spells CASSLRSPGELFF. The CDR3 bases are TGTGCCAGCAGCTTAAGAAGTCCCGGGGAGCTGTTTTTT. The chain uses TRBV7-3 and TRBJ2-2, with D uncertain. V lost 1 base, J lost 6 bases, and 6 bases lay in between. The CDR3 contains 13 residues. Germline loops: CDR1 SGHTA, CDR2 FQGTGA. The variable domain in full, completed from reference TRBV7-3 and TRBJ2-2, reads GAGVSQTPSNKVTEKGKYVELRCDPISGHTALYWYRQSLGQGPEFLIYFQGTGAADDSGLPNDRFFAVRPEGSVSTLKIQRTERGDSAVYLCASSLRSPGELFFGEGSRLTVL.

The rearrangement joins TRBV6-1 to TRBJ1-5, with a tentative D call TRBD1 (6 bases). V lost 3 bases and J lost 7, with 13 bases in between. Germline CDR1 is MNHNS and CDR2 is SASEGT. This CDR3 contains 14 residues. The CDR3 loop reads CASSESRGTQPQHF. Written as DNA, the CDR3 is TGTGCCAGCAGTGAGTCTCGGGGGACACAGCCCCAGCATTTT.

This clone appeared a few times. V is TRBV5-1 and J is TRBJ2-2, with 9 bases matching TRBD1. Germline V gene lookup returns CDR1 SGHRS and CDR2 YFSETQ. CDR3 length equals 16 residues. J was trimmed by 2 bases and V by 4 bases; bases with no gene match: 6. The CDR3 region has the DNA TGCGCCAGCAGCCCCCCGGGACAGGGCAACACCGGGGAGCTGTTTTTT. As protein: CASSPPGQGNTGELFF.

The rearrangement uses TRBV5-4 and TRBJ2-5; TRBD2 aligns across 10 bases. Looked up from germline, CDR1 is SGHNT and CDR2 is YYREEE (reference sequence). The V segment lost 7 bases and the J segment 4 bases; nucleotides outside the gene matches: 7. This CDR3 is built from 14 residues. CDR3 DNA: TGTGCCAGCTCCGGGGTAGCGGGGGGAGAGACCCAGTACTTC. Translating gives CASSGVAGGETQYF. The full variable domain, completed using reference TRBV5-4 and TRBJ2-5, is ETGVTQSPTHLIKTRGQQVTLRCSSQSGHNTVSWYQQALGQGPQFIFQYYREEENGRGNFPPRFSGLQFPNYSSELNVNALELDDSALYLCASSGVAGGETQYFGPGTRLLVL.

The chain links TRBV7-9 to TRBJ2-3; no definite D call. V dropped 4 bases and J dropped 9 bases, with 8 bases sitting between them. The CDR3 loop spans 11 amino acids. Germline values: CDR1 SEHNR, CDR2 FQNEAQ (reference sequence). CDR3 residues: CASSSLVTQYF. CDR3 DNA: TGTGCCAGCAGCTCGTTGGTCACGCAGTATTTT.

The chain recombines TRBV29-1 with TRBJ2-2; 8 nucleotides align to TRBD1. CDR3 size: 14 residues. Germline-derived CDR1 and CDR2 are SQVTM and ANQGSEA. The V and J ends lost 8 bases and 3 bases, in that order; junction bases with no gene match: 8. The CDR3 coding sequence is TGCAGCATAAGGGACAGGTGGTACACCGGGGAGCTGTTTTTT. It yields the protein CSIRDRWYTGELFF.